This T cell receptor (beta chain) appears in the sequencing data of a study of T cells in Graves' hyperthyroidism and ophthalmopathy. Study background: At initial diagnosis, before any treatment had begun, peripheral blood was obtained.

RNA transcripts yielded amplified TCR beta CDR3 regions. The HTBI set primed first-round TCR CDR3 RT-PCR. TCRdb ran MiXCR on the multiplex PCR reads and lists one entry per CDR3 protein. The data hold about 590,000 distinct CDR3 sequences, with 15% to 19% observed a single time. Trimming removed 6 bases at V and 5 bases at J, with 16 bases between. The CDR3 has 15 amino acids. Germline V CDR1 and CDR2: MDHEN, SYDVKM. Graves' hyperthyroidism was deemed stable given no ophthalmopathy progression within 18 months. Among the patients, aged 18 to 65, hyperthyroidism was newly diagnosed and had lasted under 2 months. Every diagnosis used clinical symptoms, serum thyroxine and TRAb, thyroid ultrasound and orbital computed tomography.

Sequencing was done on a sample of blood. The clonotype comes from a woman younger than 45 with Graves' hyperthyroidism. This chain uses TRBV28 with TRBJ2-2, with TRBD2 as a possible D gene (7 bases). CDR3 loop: CASRQGGGRTGELFF. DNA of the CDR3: TGTGCCAGCAGACAAGGGGGGGGGAGGACCGGGGAGCTGTTTTTT.